This section outlines one T cell receptor beta chain sequence together with its context. Its antigen is currently not known. There are no base qualities to consult, and no much larger clone falls within one base. Read against the paper, the sample's time point label means: week 35, safety follow-up. A 20-mer mutant IDH1 peptide at 300 micrograms in Montanide made up each vaccine dose, which was injected subcutaneously together with topical imiquimod. Across visits V03 through V10, patients got a total of eight vaccinations, given in weeks 1, 3, 5, 7, 11, 15, 19 and 23. All donors had newly diagnosed IDH1-mutant astrocytomas of WHO grade 3 or 4 that showed loss of nuclear ATRX. The samples were drawn from NOA16, a multicentre, single-arm, open-label phase I trial in Germany that tested a mutant IDH1 peptide vaccine in humans for the first time. Genomic DNA for TCRB sequencing was extracted from EDTA blood using the DNeasy Blood and Tissue Kit.

The data derive from a study of a mutant IDH1 vaccine in newly diagnosed glioma listed by TCRdb under 2021. Background on the whole study: Vaccination was initiated 4-6 weeks after radiotherapy alone, or concurrently with temozolomide cycles in the chemotherapy-containing groups. The roughly 33 treated patients were about 60% male and roughly 40% female, with a mean age of roughly 42 years. Before enrollment, most patients had been given radiochemotherapy with temozolomide as standard therapy, while the rest had received either radiotherapy alone or temozolomide alone. Longitudinal TCRB deep sequencing was done for 25 treated patients, wherever samples were available for exploratory analyses. Peripheral blood was collected at six visits: V03 (baseline), V05, V07, V10, V12 and V13. Visit V12 was the week-35 safety follow-up and visit V13 was the week-47 end of study. The study at large found these results: PBMC samples for TCRB deep sequencing were selected based on availability. Immune responses induced by the vaccine were seen in 90% to 95% of patients across multiple MHC alleles. No apparent relationship was observed between pseudoprogression and alterations in the top peripheral T cell clonotypes detected by TCRB sequencing. It was noted by the authors that analyses of patient blood samples could not be reproduced owing to sample limitations.

The library was prepared using the immunoSEQ multiplex PCR assay. The hsTCRB Kit was used according to the manufacturer's protocol to amplify rearranged TCR beta chain sequences. An Illumina MiSeq was used to sequence the TCRB libraries. As for how the authors treated the data: Demultiplexing, trimming and gene mapping were performed with the kit vendor's proprietary platform. This immuneACCESS table, as held by TCRdb, lists in-frame sequences with V and J called but not all clones. Of the missing ones, under half trace to an unresolved V gene in checked studies; the others have no known cause. The V and J calls and clone size are taken from that table; D and trimming were inferred from the DNA. In this sample the table shows about 32,000 clones, about 80% of which occur a single time. The top ten clones comprise approximately 3.4% of the sample. The junction shows trimming of 1 base on V and 8 bases on J, and the gene matches do not reach 3 bases of it. CDR1 MNHEY and CDR2 SMNVEV are derived from the germline V gene (reference sequence). The CDR3, cysteine through phenylalanine, is 14 amino acids long. The DNA shown is the 42-base CDR3, in frame from base 1.

The starting material was PBMCs, obtained from a glioma patient whose treatment included an IDH1 peptide vaccine. The chain joins TRBV27 to TRBJ2-1; TRBD1 agrees with 9 junctional bases. This receptor was taken from a man aged 35 to 55 with glioma. Some clones in this sample may be carry-over from other donors' samples. The nucleotide sequence is given as TGTGCCAGCAGTTTATTTGGGGACAGGGATGAGCAGTTCTTC. Translation gives CASSLFGDRDEQFF.